Presented here are 3 T cell receptor beta chains from one specimen sequenced in a study of blood T cell repertoires in COVID-19 (dated by TCRdb to the early 2020s). The library was built by means of the immunoSEQ multiplex PCR assay. Drawn from immuneACCESS, this table holds only the in-frame rearrangements with V and J called that TCRdb kept. Clones are partly lost; checked studies trace under half to an unresolved V gene and leave the rest unexplained. Within this sample are approximately 230,000 clones, with approximately 82% of them counted one time only. 15% of the sample is taken by the ten largest. Sequencing used PBMCs or T cells enriched from blood (not recorded which). Receptor source: a man aged 40-49 years who had recovered from COVID-19.

The chain links TRBV28 to TRBJ2-1; tentatively, D is TRBD2 (6 bases). The CDR3 sequence is 16 residues long. Trimming took off 7 bases at V and 0 bases at J, with 16 bases between the two ends. The germline gives CDR1 MDHEN, CDR2 SYDVKM. The CDR3 DNA is TGTGCCAGCACTTCCTCCGGAGGGGACTCCTACAATGAGCAGTTCTTC. This codes for CASTSSGGDSYNEQFF.

The J gene is TRBJ2-7, the V gene TRBV6-5, with a weak D call TRBD1 (7 bases). This CDR3 contains 15 residues. Trimming left V 6 bases short and J 1 base short, with 16 bases between. The V gene's germline CDR1 is MNHEY and CDR2 SVGAGI. The CDR3 bases are TGTGCCAGCAGCCTCGACAGGGACTTATCCTACGAGCAGTACTTC. Translating it yields CASSLDRDLSYEQYF.

This chain links TRBV27 with TRBJ2-2; D gene unclear. There are 13 residues in the CDR3. The ends were cut back, 3 bases at V and 4 bases at J, with 6 bases in the middle. Germline CDR1 reads MNHEY; CDR2 reads SMNVEV (reference sequence). CDR3 bases: TGTGCCAGCAGTTTTGGGCGCACCGGGGAGCTGTTTTTT. Its translation is CASSFGRTGELFF.